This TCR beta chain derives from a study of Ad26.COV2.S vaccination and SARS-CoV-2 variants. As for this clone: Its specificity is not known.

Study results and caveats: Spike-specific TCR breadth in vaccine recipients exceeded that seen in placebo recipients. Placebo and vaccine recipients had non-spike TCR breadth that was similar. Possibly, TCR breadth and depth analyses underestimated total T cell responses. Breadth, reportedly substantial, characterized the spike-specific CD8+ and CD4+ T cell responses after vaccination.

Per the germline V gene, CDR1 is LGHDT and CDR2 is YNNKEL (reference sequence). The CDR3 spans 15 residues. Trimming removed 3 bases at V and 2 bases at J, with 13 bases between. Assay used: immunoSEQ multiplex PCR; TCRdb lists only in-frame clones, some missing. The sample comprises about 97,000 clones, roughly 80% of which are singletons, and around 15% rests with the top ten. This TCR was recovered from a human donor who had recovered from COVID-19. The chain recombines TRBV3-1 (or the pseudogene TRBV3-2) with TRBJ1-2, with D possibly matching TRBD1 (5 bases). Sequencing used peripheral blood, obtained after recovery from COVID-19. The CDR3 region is CASSQNAQDNYGYTF. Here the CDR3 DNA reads TGTGCCAGCAGCCAGAACGCACAGGACAACTATGGCTACACCTTC.